Sequencing of this TCR beta chain was carried out in a study of patients and donors after allogeneic stem cell transplantation. Trimming cost V 3 bases and J 7 bases; bases outside gene matches: 12. The CDR3 is 17 amino acids. CDR1 and CDR2 from the germline V gene are KGHSH and LQKENI. TCRdb called the RT-PCR reads again in MiXCR, with one record for every CDR3 protein. The table has some 880,000 distinct CDR3 sequences, around 17% seen once. This chain links TRBV18 with TRBJ2-1, with TRBD2 identical over 10 bases. The sample consisted of blood, either unsorted or a sorted T cell fraction (not recorded which). This receptor was taken from a human donor who was either an allogeneic HSCT recipient or a stem cell or donor lymphocyte infusion donor (not recorded which). It is not recorded whose cells these are; they may come from a transplant donor. The CDR3 bases are TGTGCCAGCTCACCCCGGCTACTAGCGGGGTCGGGGAATGAGCAGTTCTTC. It encodes CASSPRLLAGSGNEQFF.